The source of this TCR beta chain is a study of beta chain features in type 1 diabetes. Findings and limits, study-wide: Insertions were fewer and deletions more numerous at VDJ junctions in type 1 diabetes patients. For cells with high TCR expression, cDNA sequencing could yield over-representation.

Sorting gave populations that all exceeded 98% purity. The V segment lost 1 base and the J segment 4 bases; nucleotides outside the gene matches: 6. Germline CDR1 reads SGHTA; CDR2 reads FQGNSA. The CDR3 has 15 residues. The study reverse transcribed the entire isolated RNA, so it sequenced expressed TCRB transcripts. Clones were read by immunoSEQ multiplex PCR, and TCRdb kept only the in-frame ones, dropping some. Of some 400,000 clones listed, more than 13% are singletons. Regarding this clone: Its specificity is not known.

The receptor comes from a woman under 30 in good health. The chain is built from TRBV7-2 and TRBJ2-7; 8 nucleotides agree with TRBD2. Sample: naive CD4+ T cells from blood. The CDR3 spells CASSLVSGSRYEQYF. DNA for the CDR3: TGTGCCAGCAGCTTAGTGAGCGGGAGTCGGTACGAGCAGTACTTC.